This entry lists 17 T cell receptor beta chains sequenced from one sample in a study of blood T cell repertoires in COVID-19. TCRdb's copy holds only in-frame clones and misses some; the assay was immunoSEQ multiplex PCR. The sample contains approximately 670,000 clones, 70% to 90% of which appear only once. Sequenced: peripheral blood. Receptors originate from a woman aged 18-30 years with acute or convalescent COVID-19.

The chain links TRBV7-2 to TRBJ2-2; D is unresolved. The CDR3 has 16 residues. Looked up from germline, CDR1 is SGHTA and CDR2 is FQGNSA. Between the trimmed V and J ends, which lost 5 bases and 4 bases, there was a span of 17 bases. The CDR3 loop is CASSPPPGLGTGELFF. CDR3 coding DNA: TGTGCCAGCAGCCCGCCCCCAGGATTGGGCACCGGGGAGCTGTTTTTT.

CDR3 loop: CASSPIPPGLGANEQFF. CDR3 sequence (DNA): TGTGCCAGCAGCCCAATACCACCGGGACTAGGAGCTAATGAGCAGTTCTTC. This rearrangement joins TRBV7-2 to TRBJ2-1; 8 bases agree with TRBD2. This CDR3 has 17 residues. Trimming at V came to 5 bases and at J to 7 bases, leaving 16 bases not matched to a gene. The germline gives CDR1 SGHTA, CDR2 FQGNSA. The variable domain in full, completed from reference TRBV7-2 and TRBJ2-1, reads GAGVSQSPSNKVTEKGKDVELRCDPISGHTALYWYRQSLGQGLEFLIYFQGNSAPDKSGLPSDRFSAERTGGSVSTLTIQRTQQEDSAVYLCASSPIPPGLGANEQFFGPGTRLTVL.

The V gene is TRBV19, the J gene TRBJ1-1; tentative D call: TRBD1 (5 bases). Trimming stripped 8 bases from V and 1 base from J, with 17 bases between. The CDR3 loop spans 15 amino acids. Germline V gene data show CDR1 as LNHDA and CDR2 as SQIVND (reference sequence). In DNA, the CDR3 is TGTGCCAGTCGTCACGGGGGGACCCGGAACACTGAAGCTTTCTTT. The encoded protein is CASRHGGTRNTEAFF. Full variable domain (missing parts from reference TRBV19 and TRBJ1-1): DGGITQSPKYLFRKEGQNVTLSCEQNLNHDAMYWYRQDPGQGLRLIYYSQIVNDFQKGDIAEGYSVSREKKESFPLTVTSAQKNPTAFYLCASRHGGTRNTEAFFGQGTRLTVV.

The chain links TRBV4-2 to TRBJ1-2, with a weak D call TRBD1 (5 bases). The CDR3 consists of 17 residues. CDR1 and CDR2 from the germline V gene are LGHNA and YNFKEQ. The V gene lost 4 bases and the J gene lost 4 bases, with 22 bases spanning the gap. The CDR3 DNA reads TGTGCCAGCAGCCCACTATCGCCCGACAGAGACGGCTATGGCTACACCTTC. Translation: CASSPLSPDRDGYGYTF.

The chain uses TRBV25-1 and TRBJ1-2; D unresolved. The CDR3 runs to 14 residues. Germline CDR1 and CDR2: MGHDK and SYGVNS. V was shortened by 4 bases and J by 4 bases, with 13 bases between the two germline ends. In nucleotides, the CDR3 is TGTGCCAGCAGTGTAAACGGACTGTCCTATGGCTACACCTTC. Its translation: CASSVNGLSYGYTF.

This chain uses TRBV5-1 with TRBJ1-2; maybe TRBD1 (5 bases). Germline lookup yields CDR1 SGHRS and CDR2 YFSETQ. CDR3 length equals 15 residues. Between the trimmed V and J ends, which lost 0 bases and 4 bases, there was a span of 13 bases. As DNA, the CDR3 is TGCGCCAGCAGCTTGGTTTTGGGGCGCGGCTATGGCTACACCTTC. Its translation is CASSLVLGRGYGYTF.

The CDR3 loop reads CASSPLWGGNSPLHF. CDR3 DNA: TGTGCCAGCAGCCCTCTCTGGGGGGGGAATTCACCCCTCCACTTT. V gene TRBV9 combines with J gene TRBJ1-6; maybe TRBD1 (5 bases). The CDR3 consists of 15 residues. CDR1 and CDR2 (germline): SGDLS, YYNGEE. V was cut by 4 bases and J by 7 bases, with 15 bases left in between.

The V gene is TRBV5-1, the J gene TRBJ2-7; the match to TRBD2 covers 13 bases. This CDR3 spans 16 amino acids. Trimming removed 4 bases from V and 2 bases from J; junction bases left unmatched: 6. Germline CDR1 is SGHRS and CDR2 is YFSETQ. CDR3 nucleotide sequence: TGCGCCAGCAGCCCCTCGGGACTAGCGGGGACCTACGAGCAGTACTTC. Translation: CASSPSGLAGTYEQYF.

This clone was recorded once. The genes are TRBV6-5 and TRBJ1-3; weak D call: TRBD1 (5 bases). The CDR3 length is 14 residues. Trimming took off 4 bases at V and 4 bases at J, with 11 bases between the two ends. Germline V gives CDR1 MNHEY, CDR2 SVGAGI. CDR3 loop: CASSWAGDGNTIYF. The CDR3 DNA follows: TGTGCCAGCAGTTGGGCGGGGGACGGAAACACCATATATTTT.

This chain uses TRBV6-1 with TRBJ2-7, with D maybe TRBD2 (7 bases). The V and J ends lost 1 base and 5 bases respectively, with 15 bases between them. The length of the CDR3 is 15 residues. Germline V lookup: CDR1 MNHNS, CDR2 SASEGT. CDR3 sequence (DNA): TGTGCCAGCAGTGAAGAAGGTGGGGGGGCCCACGAGCAGTACTTC. It codes for CASSEEGGGAHEQYF.

V usage is TRBV9 and J usage is TRBJ2-1; 9 bases fit TRBD2. Germline V CDR1 and CDR2: SGDLS, YYNGEE. The CDR3 is 15 residues long. Unmatched junction bases numbered 4, after V lost 4 bases and J lost 2 bases. CDR3 nucleotides: TGTGCCAGCAGCTCTAGCGGGGTAGCCTACAATGAGCAGTTCTTC. This encodes CASSSSGVAYNEQFF.

This CDR3 reads CASSLTEDSGNTIYF. The CDR3 nucleotides are TGTGCCAGCAGCTTGACAGAAGACTCTGGAAACACCATATATTTT. This rearrangement joins TRBV5-6 to TRBJ1-3; D uncertain. V lost 1 base, J lost 0 bases, and 8 bases lay in between. Looked up from germline, CDR1 is SGHDT and CDR2 is YYEEEE. The CDR3 is 15 residues long.

The chain uses TRBV2 and TRBJ2-1, with 7 bases fitting TRBD2. The germline gives CDR1 SNHLY, CDR2 FYNNEI. This CDR3 has 16 amino acids. V was pared by 2 bases and J by 3 bases, with 7 bases of the junction left unmatched. The CDR3 region is CASSELERGLYNEQFF. The CDR3 bases are TGTGCCAGCAGTGAATTGGAGCGGGGCCTCTACAATGAGCAGTTCTTC.

The rearrangement links TRBV19 to TRBJ1-1; 8 nucleotides line up with TRBD1. Germline V gene lookup returns CDR1 LNHDA and CDR2 SQIVND (reference sequence). V gave up 3 bases and J gave up 5 bases; unmatched junction bases: 11. There are 16 residues in the CDR3. The CDR3 region has the DNA TGTGCCAGTAGTATCTCTGGACAGGGAAGGGGAACTGAAGCTTTCTTT. It encodes CASSISGQGRGTEAFF.

The J gene is TRBJ1-4, the V gene TRBV7-8; D is possibly TRBD1 (6 bases). Trimming left V 3 bases short and J 5 bases short, with 10 bases between. The CDR3 has 14 amino acids. Germline V lookup: CDR1 SGHVS, CDR2 FQNEAQ. The CDR3 sequence: CASSFNQGNEKLFF. The CDR3 region has the DNA TGTGCCAGCAGCTTTAATCAGGGGAATGAAAAACTGTTTTTT.

This clone appeared a single time. The chain links TRBV3-1 (or the pseudogene TRBV3-2) to TRBJ1-6; tentative D call: TRBD1 (6 bases). Germline CDR1 reads LGHDT; CDR2 reads YNNKEL (reference sequence). CDR3 length: 15 residues. The ends were cut back, 4 bases at V and 11 bases at J, with 18 bases in the middle. CDR3 amino acids: CASSLGSGGEPPLHF. The CDR3 DNA follows: TGTGCCAGCAGCCTGGGATCGGGGGGCGAGCCACCCCTCCACTTT.

V and J are TRBV7-9 and TRBJ2-7; 8 positions match TRBD2. CDR1 and CDR2 (germline): SEHNR, FQNEAQ (reference sequence). Trimming took 3 bases from V and 0 from J; bases not matched to a gene: 4. This CDR3 has 15 amino acids. The CDR3 sequence: CASSFAGGRSYEQYF. CDR3 nucleotide sequence: TGTGCCAGCAGCTTCGCGGGGGGTCGCTCCTACGAGCAGTACTTC.